Described below is a single TCR beta chain sequence and its context. Its antigen is unidentified. PBMC samples from each donor numbered at least one pre-ART and at least two post-ART. Clinicians in the United States treated all participants with HIV. Germline CDR1 reads MDHEN; CDR2 reads SYDVKM. The CDR3 length is 15 residues. Deletions cut 5 bases from V and 2 bases from J, with 12 bases between. At survey level, the immunoSEQ assay was run in its v3.0 version. Produced via immunoSEQ multiplex PCR; TCRdb's table is partial and in-frame only. Of 30,000 to 40,000 clones in the sample, 80% to 90% were seen once. The sample is drawn from a study of long-term antiretroviral therapy in people with HIV. Study conclusions and caveats: The study found narrower CDR3 length ranges in HIV repertoires than in controls. Patients on ART gained diversity, which nonetheless stayed below transplant donor controls.

The clonotype originates from a man aged 18 to 30 with HIV. Specimen: unsorted PBMCs, collected 0.4 years before starting antiretroviral therapy. J is TRBJ2-2 and V is TRBV28; D may be TRBD1 (6 bases). CDR3 region: CASSPYRENTGELFF. The DNA for the CDR3 is TGTGCCAGCAGTCCCTACAGGGAAAACACCGGGGAGCTGTTTTTT.